One sample yielded the 16 T cell receptor beta chains listed below, sequenced in a study of blood T cell repertoires in COVID-19. TCRdb's copy holds only in-frame clones and misses some; the assay was immunoSEQ multiplex PCR. The repertoire holds some 350,000 clones, with around 87% as singletons. Specimen: PBMCs or T cells enriched from blood (not recorded which). These receptors all come from a woman aged 25 to 39 who had recovered from COVID-19.

The chain recombines TRBV2 with TRBJ2-7; the match to TRBD1 covers 9 bases. The J segment lost 4 bases and the V segment lost 8 bases, leaving 6 bases of the junction unmatched. Germline CDR1 reads SNHLY; CDR2 reads FYNNEI. The CDR3 has 13 residues. The CDR3 sequence is CASGGQGKYEQYF. The CDR3 bases are TGTGCCAGCGGCGGACAGGGGAAATACGAGCAGTACTTC.

V and J are TRBV12-3 or TRBV12-4 and TRBJ1-6, with a weak D call TRBD1 (5 bases). The V end was cut by 6 bases, the J end by 9 bases, with 12 bases between. The CDR3 is made up of 13 amino acids. Here the CDR3 DNA reads TGTGCCAGCAGGGATCGGGGGAGTTCACCCCTCCACTTT. Residues: CASRDRGSSPLHF.

V and J are TRBV6-2 or TRBV6-3 and TRBJ1-2; D perhaps matches TRBD1 (6 bases). CDR1 and CDR2 from the germline V gene are MNHEY and SVGEGT. V was shortened by 2 bases and J by 6 bases, with 16 bases between the two germline ends. CDR3 length: 15 residues. For the CDR3, the DNA is TGTGCCAGCAGTTACCCCCTCGGGGGGCCTAATGGCTACACCTTC. Its protein product is CASSYPLGGPNGYTF.

Comments on this clone: The sample has other DNA sequences that encode this CDR3 too. This chain joins TRBV27 and TRBJ2-7, with 9 bases that match TRBD1. J lost 1 base, V lost 1 base, and 2 bases had no gene match. The length of the CDR3 is 15 residues. Germline V gives CDR1 MNHEY, CDR2 SMNVEV (reference sequence). CDR3 in amino acids: CASSLLGQGSYEQYF. The CDR3 DNA sequence: TGTGCCAGCAGTTTATTGGGACAGGGATCCTACGAGCAGTACTTC.

The chain recombines TRBV7-8 with TRBJ2-7; 10 bases fit TRBD1. This CDR3 is built from 19 residues. Germline assignment: CDR1 SGHVS and CDR2 FQNEAQ. Germline trimming cut 4 bases from V and 0 bases from J; bases unmatched to any gene: 15. Here the CDR3 DNA reads TGTGCCAGCAGCTCACCCCTGAGCACCGACAGGGGGCGCTCCTACGAGCAGTACTTC. Translation: CASSSPLSTDRGRSYEQYF.

The rearrangement uses TRBV5-4 and TRBJ1-2, with D tentatively TRBD1 (6 bases). Trimming shortened V by 3 bases and J by 6 bases, and 18 bases separated the two germline ends. Germline assignment: CDR1 SGHNT and CDR2 YYREEE (reference sequence). The CDR3 is 15 residues long. CDR3 in amino acids: CASSSPLLRGDGYTF. The CDR3 coding sequence is TGTGCCAGCAGCTCACCACTACTCAGGGGTGATGGCTACACCTTC.

This chain uses TRBV10-2 with TRBJ1-5, with TRBD1 matching over 12 bases. The germline CDR1 and CDR2 sequences are WSHSY and SAAADI. Unmatched junction bases numbered 2, after V lost 5 bases and J lost 3 bases. The CDR3 is made up of 15 amino acids. Here the CDR3 DNA reads TGCGCCAGCAGTTGGGACAGGGGGCTCAATCAGCCCCAGCATTTT. This translates into CASSWDRGLNQPQHF.

This chain connects TRBV7-9 to TRBJ2-7; 10 bases are a match to TRBD1. Per germline, CDR1 SEHNR and CDR2 FQNEAQ (reference sequence). After removal of 4 bases from V and 3 bases from J, the junction contained 6 bases not matched to a gene. This CDR3 region has 15 residues. In DNA, the CDR3 is TGTGCCAGCAGCTCCTGGACAGGGGGTGTCTACGAGCAGTACTTC. This sequence encodes CASSSWTGGVYEQYF.

The chain combines TRBV5-4 with TRBJ1-1; D is possibly TRBD1 (5 bases). Germline V gene lookup returns CDR1 SGHNT and CDR2 YYREEE (reference sequence). There are 15 residues in the CDR3. Trimming stripped 4 bases from V and 0 bases from J, with 13 bases between. CDR3 protein: CASSADGALNTEAFF. CDR3 coding DNA: TGTGCCAGCAGCGCAGATGGGGCGTTGAACACTGAAGCTTTCTTT.

This chain links TRBV20-1 with TRBJ2-3, with D possibly matching TRBD2 (5 bases). V was pared by 3 bases and J by 2 bases, with 12 bases between. The CDR3 length is 14 residues. Germline CDR1 DFQATT, CDR2 SNEGSKA (reference sequence). The CDR3 here is CSASSVRNTDTQYF. In DNA, the CDR3 is TGCAGTGCTAGTAGCGTTAGGAACACAGATACGCAGTATTTT.

The chain uses TRBV18 and TRBJ2-2; D is perhaps TRBD1 (5 bases). V dropped 4 bases and J dropped 2 bases, with 11 bases sitting between them. The CDR3 extends over 15 amino acids. Germline-derived CDR1 and CDR2 are KGHSH and LQKENI. In nucleotides, the CDR3 is TGTGCCAGCTCACAACCGGACACTAACACCGGGGAGCTGTTTTTT. Translation: CASSQPDTNTGELFF.

The V and J genes are TRBV5-1 and TRBJ2-2; TRBD2 might be the D (7 bases). This CDR3 has 17 amino acids. The germline CDR1 and CDR2 sequences are SGHRS and YFSETQ. Trimming removed 3 bases from V and 2 bases from J, with 17 bases in between. The DNA for the CDR3 is TGCGCCAGCAGCTCGATGGCGGGGGCGACAAACACCGGGGAGCTGTTTTTT. It specifies CASSSMAGATNTGELFF.

The CDR3 nucleotides are TGTGCCAGCAGCCCCCAGGGACAGGAGGCCCTTACGCAGTATTTT. Amino acid sequence: CASSPQGQEALTQYF. The chain uses TRBV4-2 and TRBJ2-3; 8 bases are a match to TRBD1. This CDR3 has 15 residues. Germline lookup yields CDR1 LGHNA and CDR2 YNFKEQ. Unmatched junction bases numbered 11, after V lost 4 bases and J lost 8 bases.

This sequence joins TRBV27 and TRBJ2-7; D might be TRBD1 (6 bases). The length of the CDR3 is 14 residues. Germline CDR1 MNHEY, CDR2 SMNVEV (reference sequence). V dropped 3 bases and J dropped 1 base, with 10 bases sitting between them. In DNA form, the CDR3 reads TGTGCCAGCAGTTTTTCTGACAGGTCCTACGAGCAGTACTTC. It codes for CASSFSDRSYEQYF.

The table lists this clone with a count of one. This chain uses TRBV7-9 with TRBJ2-5, with 9 bases that match TRBD2. The V gene end was trimmed by 5 bases and the J gene end by 4 bases; junction bases not matched to a gene: 14. CDR1 and CDR2 (germline): SEHNR, FQNEAQ (reference sequence). The CDR3 length is 17 residues. The CDR3 DNA reads as TGTGCCAGCAGCCCCCTCATTTATGCGGGGGGGGGAGAGACCCAGTACTTC. It translates to CASSPLIYAGGGETQYF. The entire variable domain, with the rest obtained from reference TRBV7-9 and TRBJ2-5, is as follows: DTGVSQNPRHKITKRGQNVTFRCDPISEHNRLYWYRQTLGQGPEFLTYFQNEAQLEKSRLLSDRFSAERPKGSFSTLEIQRTEQGDSAMYLCASSPLIYAGGGETQYFGPGTRLLVL.

The V and J genes are TRBV29-1 and TRBJ2-7; 8 positions agree with TRBD2. Germline lookup yields CDR1 SQVTM and CDR2 ANQGSEA. Trimming cost V 5 bases and J 1 base; bases outside gene matches: 4. The CDR3 has 13 residues. The CDR3 bases are TGCAGCGTTAAGAGCGGGGGTTCCTACGAGCAGTACTTC. Residues: CSVKSGGSYEQYF.